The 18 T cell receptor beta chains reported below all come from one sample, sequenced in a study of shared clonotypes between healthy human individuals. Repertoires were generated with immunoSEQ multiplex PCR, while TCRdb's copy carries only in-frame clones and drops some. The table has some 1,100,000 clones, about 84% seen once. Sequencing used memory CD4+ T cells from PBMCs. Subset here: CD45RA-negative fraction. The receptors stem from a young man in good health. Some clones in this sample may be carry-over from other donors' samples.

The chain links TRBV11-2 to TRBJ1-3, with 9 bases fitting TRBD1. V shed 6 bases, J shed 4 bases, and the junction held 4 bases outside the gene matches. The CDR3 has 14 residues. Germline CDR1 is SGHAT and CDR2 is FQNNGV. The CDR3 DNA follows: TGTGCCAGCAGTCAACAGGGGGCCGGAAACACCATATATTTT. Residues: CASSQQGAGNTIYF. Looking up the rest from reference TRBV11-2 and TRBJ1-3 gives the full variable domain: EAGVAQSPRYKIIEKRQSVAFWCNPISGHATLYWYQQILGQGPKLLIQFQNNGVVDDSQLPKDRFSAERLKGVDSTLKIQPAKLEDSAVYLCASSQQGAGNTIYFGEGSWLTVV.

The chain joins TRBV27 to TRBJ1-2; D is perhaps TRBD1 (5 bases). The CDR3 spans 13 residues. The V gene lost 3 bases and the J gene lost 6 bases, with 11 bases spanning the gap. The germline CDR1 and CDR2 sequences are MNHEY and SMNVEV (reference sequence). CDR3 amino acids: CASSFRGGNGYTF. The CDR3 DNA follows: TGTGCCAGCAGTTTTCGGGGGGGGAATGGCTACACCTTC.

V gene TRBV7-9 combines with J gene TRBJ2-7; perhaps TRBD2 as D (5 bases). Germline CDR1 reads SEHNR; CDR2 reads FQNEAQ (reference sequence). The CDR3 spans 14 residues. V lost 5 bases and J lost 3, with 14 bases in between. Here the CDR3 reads CASSRGERYYEQYF. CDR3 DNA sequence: TGTGCCAGCAGCCGTGGGGAGAGGTACTACGAGCAGTACTTC.

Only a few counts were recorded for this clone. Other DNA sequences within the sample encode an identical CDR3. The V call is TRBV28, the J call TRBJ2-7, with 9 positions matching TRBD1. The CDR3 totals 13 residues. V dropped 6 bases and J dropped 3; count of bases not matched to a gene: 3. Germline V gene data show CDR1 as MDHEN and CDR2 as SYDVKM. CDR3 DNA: TGTGCCAGCAGAACAGGGGGCCTCTACGAGCAGTACTTC. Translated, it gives CASRTGGLYEQYF.

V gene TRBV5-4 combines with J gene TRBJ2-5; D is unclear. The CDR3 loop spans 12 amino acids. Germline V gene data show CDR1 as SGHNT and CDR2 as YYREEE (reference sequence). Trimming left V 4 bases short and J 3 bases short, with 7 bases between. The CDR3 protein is CASSRSEETQYF. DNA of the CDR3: TGTGCCAGCAGCCGGTCGGAAGAGACCCAGTACTTC.

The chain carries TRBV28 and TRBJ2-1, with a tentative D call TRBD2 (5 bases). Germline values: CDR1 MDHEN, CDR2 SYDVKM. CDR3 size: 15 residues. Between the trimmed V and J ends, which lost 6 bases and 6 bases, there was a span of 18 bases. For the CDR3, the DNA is TGTGCCAGCAGCTATACTAGTTTGGGTGTCAATGAGCAGTTCTTC. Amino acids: CASSYTSLGVNEQFF. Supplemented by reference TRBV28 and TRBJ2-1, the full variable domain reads DVKVTQSSRYLVKRTGEKVFLECVQDMDHENMFWYRQDPGLGLRLIYFSYDVKMKEKGDIPEGYSVSREKKERFSLILESASTNQTSMYLCASSYTSLGVNEQFFGPGTRLTVL.

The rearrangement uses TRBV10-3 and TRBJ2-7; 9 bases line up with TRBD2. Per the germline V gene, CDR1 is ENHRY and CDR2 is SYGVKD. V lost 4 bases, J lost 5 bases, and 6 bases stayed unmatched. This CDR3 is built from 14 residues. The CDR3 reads CAISARTSAHEQYF. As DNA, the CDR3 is TGTGCCATCAGTGCTCGGACTAGCGCCCACGAGCAGTACTTC.

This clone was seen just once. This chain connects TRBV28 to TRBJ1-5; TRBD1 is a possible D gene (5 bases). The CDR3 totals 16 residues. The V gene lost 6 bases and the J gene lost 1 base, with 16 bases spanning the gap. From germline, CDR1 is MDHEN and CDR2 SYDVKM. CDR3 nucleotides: TGTGCCAGCAGCTGGGGCTCGATTGTGAGCAATCAGCCCCAGCATTTT. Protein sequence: CASSWGSIVSNQPQHF.

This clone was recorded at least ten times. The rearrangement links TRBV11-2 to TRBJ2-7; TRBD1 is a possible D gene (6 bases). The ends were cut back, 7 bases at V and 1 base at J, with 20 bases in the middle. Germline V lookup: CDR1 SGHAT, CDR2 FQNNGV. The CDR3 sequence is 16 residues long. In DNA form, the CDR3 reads TGTGCCAGCACCGACCCCGGGACACGGTCGTCCTACGAGCAGTACTTC. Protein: CASTDPGTRSSYEQYF.

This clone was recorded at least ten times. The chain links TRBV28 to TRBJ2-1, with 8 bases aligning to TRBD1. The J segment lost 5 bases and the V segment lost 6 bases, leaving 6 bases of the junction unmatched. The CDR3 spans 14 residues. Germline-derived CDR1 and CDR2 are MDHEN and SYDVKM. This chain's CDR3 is CASSSGQDNNEQFF. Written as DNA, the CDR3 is TGTGCCAGCAGCTCGGGACAGGACAACAATGAGCAGTTCTTC.

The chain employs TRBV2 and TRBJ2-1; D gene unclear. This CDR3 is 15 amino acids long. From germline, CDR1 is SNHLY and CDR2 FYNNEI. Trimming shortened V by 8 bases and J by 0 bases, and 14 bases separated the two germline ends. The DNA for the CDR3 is TGTGCCAGCCTAGGTCTACAAAGCTCCTACAATGAGCAGTTCTTC. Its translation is CASLGLQSSYNEQFF.

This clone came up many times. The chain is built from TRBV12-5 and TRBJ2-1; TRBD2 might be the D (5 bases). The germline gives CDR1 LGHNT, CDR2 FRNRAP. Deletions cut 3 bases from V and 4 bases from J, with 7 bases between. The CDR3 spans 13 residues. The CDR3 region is CASGFSVYNEQFF. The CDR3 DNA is TGTGCTAGTGGTTTTAGCGTTTACAATGAGCAGTTCTTC.

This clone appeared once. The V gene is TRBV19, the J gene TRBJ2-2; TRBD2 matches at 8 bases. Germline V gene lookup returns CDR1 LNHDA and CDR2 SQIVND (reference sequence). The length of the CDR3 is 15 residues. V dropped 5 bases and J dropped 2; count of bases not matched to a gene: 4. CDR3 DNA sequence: TGTGCCAGTAGTGAGACTAGCGTCAACACCGGGGAGCTGTTTTTT. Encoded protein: CASSETSVNTGELFF.

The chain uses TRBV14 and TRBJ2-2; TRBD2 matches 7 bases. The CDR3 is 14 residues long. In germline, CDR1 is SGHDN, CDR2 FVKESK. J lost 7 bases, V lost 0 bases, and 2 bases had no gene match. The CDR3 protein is CASSQDAGVGELFF. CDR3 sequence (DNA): TGTGCCAGCAGCCAAGACGCGGGAGTCGGGGAGCTGTTTTTT.

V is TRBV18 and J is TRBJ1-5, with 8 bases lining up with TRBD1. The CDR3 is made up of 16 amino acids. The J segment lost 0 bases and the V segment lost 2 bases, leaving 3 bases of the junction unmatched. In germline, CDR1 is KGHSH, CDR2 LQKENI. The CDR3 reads CASSPGQGSSNQPQHF. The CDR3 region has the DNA TGTGCCAGCTCACCAGGACAGGGATCTAGCAATCAGCCCCAGCATTTT.

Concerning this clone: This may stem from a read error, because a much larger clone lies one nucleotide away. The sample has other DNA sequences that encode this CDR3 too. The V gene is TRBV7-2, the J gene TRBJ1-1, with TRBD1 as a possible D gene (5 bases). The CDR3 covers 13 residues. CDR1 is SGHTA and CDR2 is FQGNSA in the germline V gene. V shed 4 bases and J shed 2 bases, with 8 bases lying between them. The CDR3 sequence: CASSSQGNTEAFF. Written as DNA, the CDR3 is TGTGCCAGCAGCTCCCAGGGAAACACTGAAGCTTTCTTT. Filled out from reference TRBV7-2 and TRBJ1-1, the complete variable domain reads GAGVSQSPSNKVTEKGKDVELRCDPISGHTALYWYRQSLGQGLEFLIYFQGNSAPDKSGLPSDRFSAERTGGSVSTLTIQRTQQEDSAVYLCASSSQGNTEAFFGQGTRLTVV.

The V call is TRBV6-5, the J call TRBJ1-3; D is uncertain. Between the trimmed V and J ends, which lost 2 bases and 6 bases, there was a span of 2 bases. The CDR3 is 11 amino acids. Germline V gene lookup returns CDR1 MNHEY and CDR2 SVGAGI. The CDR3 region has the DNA TGTGCCAGCAGTTACCTAAACACCATATATTTT. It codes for CASSYLNTIYF.

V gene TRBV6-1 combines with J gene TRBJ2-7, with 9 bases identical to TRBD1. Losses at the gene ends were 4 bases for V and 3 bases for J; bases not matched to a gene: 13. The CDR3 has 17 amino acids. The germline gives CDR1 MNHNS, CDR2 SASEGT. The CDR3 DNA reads TGTGCCAGCAGTGTAGAGGGGACAGGGCGGTCCAGCTACGAGCAGTACTTC. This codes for CASSVEGTGRSSYEQYF.